The clone carrying this T cell receptor beta chain has a count of ten or more. Germline V gene data show CDR1 as ENHRY and CDR2 as SYGVKD. V was shortened by 7 bases and J by 6 bases, with 13 bases between the two germline ends. The CDR3 has 13 residues. The sample belongs to a study of neurological immune-mediated disorders. Every sequencing run returned over 170 million TCR-beta sequences, which were derived from 15-18 subjects. TCRdb fed the 5' RACE reads into MiXCR, producing one record per CDR3 protein. The data show 40,000 or so distinct CDR3 sequences, more than 4.5% seen once. The TCR originated in a man younger than 30 in good health. The sample was CD4+ T cells from blood. V and J are TRBV10-3 and TRBJ1-5; D remains unclear. DNA for the CDR3: TGTGCCATCAACCCGGCGCCGGGTCAGCCCCAGCATTTT. This encodes CAINPAPGQPQHF.